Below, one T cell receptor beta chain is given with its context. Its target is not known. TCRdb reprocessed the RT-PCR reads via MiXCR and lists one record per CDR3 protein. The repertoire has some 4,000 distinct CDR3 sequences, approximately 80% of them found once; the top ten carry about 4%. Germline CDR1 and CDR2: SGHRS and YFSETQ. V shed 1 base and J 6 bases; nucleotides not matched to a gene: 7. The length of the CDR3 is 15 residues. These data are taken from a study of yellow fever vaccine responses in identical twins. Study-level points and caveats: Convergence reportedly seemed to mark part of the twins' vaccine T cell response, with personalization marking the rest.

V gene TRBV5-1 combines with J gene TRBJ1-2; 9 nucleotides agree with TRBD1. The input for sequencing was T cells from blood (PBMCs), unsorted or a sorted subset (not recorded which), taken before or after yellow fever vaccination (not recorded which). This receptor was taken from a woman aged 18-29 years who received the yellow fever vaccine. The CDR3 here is CASSLRGQGTHGYTF. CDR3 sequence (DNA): TGCGCCAGCAGCTTGCGAGGACAGGGGACCCATGGCTACACCTTC.